A single sample gave rise to the 15 T cell receptor beta chains below, sequenced in a study of shared clonotypes between healthy human individuals. Only in-frame clones appear in the TCRdb table, and some are missing; sequencing was by immunoSEQ multiplex PCR. The table has about 2.1 million clones, about 93% seen once. The naive CD8 fraction comprised CD45RO-negative cells positively selected for CCR7 and excluded terminally differentiated effector memory CD45RA+ cells. The sample taken for sequencing was naive CD8+ T cells from PBMCs. The receptor set was obtained from a man younger than 30 in good health. Some clones in this sample may be carry-over from other donors' samples.

The chain carries TRBV27 and TRBJ2-2; D uncertain. The germline V gene encodes CDR1 MNHEY and CDR2 SMNVEV (reference sequence). V gave up 7 bases and J gave up 0 bases, with 9 bases separating them. There are 14 residues in the CDR3. The CDR3 sequence: CASTGAPNTGELFF. The CDR3 DNA is TGTGCCAGCACCGGCGCCCCGAACACCGGGGAGCTGTTTTTT.

The V and J genes are TRBV6-1 and TRBJ1-2, with 7 bases aligning to TRBD1. CDR1 and CDR2 from the germline V gene are MNHNS and SASEGT. The length of the CDR3 is 14 residues. J lost 2 bases, V lost 6 bases, and 6 bases had no gene match. The CDR3 bases are TGTGCCAGCAGACTGGGCAGGGGGAACTATGGCTACACCTTC. It codes for CASRLGRGNYGYTF.

The chain couples TRBV27 to TRBJ2-7, with 7 bases matching TRBD2. The trim removed 4 bases at V and 2 bases at J, leaving 11 bases unmatched. Germline CDR1 and CDR2: MNHEY and SMNVEV (reference sequence). The CDR3 consists of 16 residues. The CDR3 spells CASSWDYQRLAYEQYF. DNA for the CDR3: TGTGCCAGCAGTTGGGACTACCAAAGACTGGCCTACGAGCAGTACTTC.

This rearrangement joins TRBV7-7 to TRBJ1-1, with unresolved D. Germline V gene data show CDR1 as SSHAT and CDR2 as FNYEAQ (reference sequence). Trimming stripped 1 base from V and 4 bases from J, with 10 bases between. This CDR3 contains 14 residues. The CDR3 bases are TGTGCCAGCAGCTTAGACAGCGGGAGCACTGAAGCTTTCTTT. Its protein product is CASSLDSGSTEAFF.

V usage is TRBV30 and J usage is TRBJ1-3; D is perhaps TRBD1 (6 bases). Germline lookup yields CDR1 GTSNPN and CDR2 SVGIG (reference sequence). Trimming cost V 3 bases and J 0 bases, with 18 bases left between them. The CDR3 runs 17 residues. CDR3 sequence reads: CAWREGKGGTSGNTIYF. CDR3 nucleotides: TGTGCCTGGAGGGAGGGTAAGGGGGGAACCTCTGGAAACACCATATATTTT. Drawing the rest from reference TRBV30 and TRBJ1-3, the complete variable domain is SQTIHQWPATLVQPVGSPLSLECTVEGTSNPNLYWYRQAAGRGLQLLFYSVGIGQISSEVPQNLSASRPQDRQFILSSKKLLLSDSGFYLCAWREGKGGTSGNTIYFGEGSWLTVV.

This clone occurred once. The rearrangement joins TRBV2 to TRBJ2-5, with TRBD2 matching over 14 bases. Unmatched junction bases numbered 11, after V lost 7 bases and J lost 7 bases. The CDR3 totals 16 residues. Per germline, CDR1 SNHLY and CDR2 FYNNEI. The CDR3, as DNA: TGTGCCAGCACCAGGGGGACTAGCGGGAGAATGGCGACCCAGTACTTC. Amino acid sequence: CASTRGTSGRMATQYF.

The chain carries TRBV25-1 and TRBJ2-5; 8 nucleotides line up with TRBD1. Germline CDR1 reads MGHDK; CDR2 reads SYGVNS. The CDR3 is made up of 15 amino acids. V lost 3 bases, J lost 6 bases, and 9 bases stayed unmatched. The CDR3 DNA sequence: TGTGCCAGCAGTGATAAGGCTGACAGGGGAAAGACCCAGTACTTC. Its protein is CASSDKADRGKTQYF. The full variable domain, with the rest looked up from reference TRBV25-1 and TRBJ2-5, is EADIYQTPRYLVIGTGKKITLECSQTMGHDKMYWYQQDPGMELHLIHYSYGVNSTEKGDLSSESTVSRIRTEHFPLTLESARPSHTSQYLCASSDKADRGKTQYFGPGTRLLVL.

For the CDR3, the DNA is TGTGCCAGCAGCTCCCCCCAGGGGGCGGTGGGGGAGCAGTACTTC. Its protein product is CASSSPQGAVGEQYF. The rearrangement uses TRBV7-9 and TRBJ2-7, with TRBD1 matching over 8 bases. This CDR3 is built from 15 residues. Germline CDR1 and CDR2: SEHNR and FQNEAQ (reference sequence). Trimming removed 4 bases from V and 7 bases from J; junction bases left unmatched: 12.

This clone showed up just once. The J gene is TRBJ2-1, the V gene TRBV6-1; D ambiguous. Germline V lookup: CDR1 MNHNS, CDR2 SASEGT. The CDR3 contains 14 residues. V was pared by 3 bases and J by 2 bases, with 8 bases between. The CDR3 region has the DNA TGTGCCAGCAGTGACGTCTGGCCCTACAATGAGCAGTTCTTC. As protein: CASSDVWPYNEQFF.

With respect to this clone: The sample contains more than one DNA sequence encoding this CDR3. The chain joins TRBV6-1 to TRBJ2-5; D unclear. Trimming pared 2 bases from V and 5 bases from J, leaving 6 bases between. Germline V gene lookup returns CDR1 MNHNS and CDR2 SASEGT. The CDR3 contains 12 residues. The CDR3 sequence is CASSELWETQYF. Here the CDR3 DNA reads TGTGCCAGCAGTGAACTCTGGGAGACCCAGTACTTC.

Written as DNA, the CDR3 is TGTGCCAGCAGTTTATGGGCAGGGGGGCCCTTGGGACAGCCCCAGCATTTT. Amino acid sequence: CASSLWAGGPLGQPQHF. The chain couples TRBV27 to TRBJ1-5, with 7 bases fitting TRBD1. Trimming took 1 base from V and 7 from J; bases not matched to a gene: 13. The CDR3 extends over 17 amino acids. Germline CDR1 reads MNHEY; CDR2 reads SMNVEV (reference sequence).

CDR3 DNA sequence: TGTGCCAGCAGTTTGAAAACAGGGTGGGAGCAGTACTTC. Translated, it gives CASSLKTGWEQYF. V is TRBV27 and J is TRBJ2-7, with a tentative D call TRBD1 (6 bases). The V end was cut by 3 bases, the J end by 7 bases, with 13 bases between. The CDR3 has 13 amino acids. CDR1 and CDR2 (germline): MNHEY, SMNVEV (reference sequence).

The V gene is TRBV7-9, the J gene TRBJ1-1, with 8 bases that match TRBD1. The CDR3 extends over 15 amino acids. V dropped 5 bases and J dropped 2; count of bases not matched to a gene: 7. The germline CDR1 and CDR2 sequences are SEHNR and FQNEAQ (reference sequence). CDR3 protein: CASSPPGQGNTEAFF. CDR3 bases: TGTGCCAGCAGCCCACCCGGACAGGGAAACACTGAAGCTTTCTTT.

This clone was picked up one time. The rearrangement uses TRBV9 and TRBJ1-2; D not certain. V was pared by 0 bases and J by 1 base, with 16 bases between. Germline V gene data show CDR1 as SGDLS and CDR2 as YYNGEE. The CDR3 totals 17 residues. The CDR3 is CASSVASGGSGNYGYTF. DNA for the CDR3: TGTGCCAGCAGCGTAGCGAGCGGAGGGTCGGGTAACTATGGCTACACCTTC.

In this sample, this clone turned up a few times. The V gene is TRBV6-1, the J gene TRBJ1-1; D gene unclear. Germline CDR1 MNHNS, CDR2 SASEGT. This CDR3 has 12 amino acids. V lost 4 bases and J lost 4, with 7 bases in between. CDR3 sequence (DNA): TGTGCCAGCAGTGTAGGGTTCACTGAAGCTTTCTTT. Protein: CASSVGFTEAFF.